A single sample is the source of the 23 T cell receptor beta chains below, sequenced in a study of Ad26.COV2.S vaccination and SARS-CoV-2 variants. Treatment of the sample: some 20 received Ad26.COV2.S at low or high dose, single or two shots; 5 received placebo; per-sample allocation not given. Vaccine and placebo recipients were sampled on day 63 after the first injection. The assay was immunoSEQ multiplex PCR, and TCRdb's table has in-frame clones only and misses some. The table includes over 400,000 clones, about 90% detected once. Specimen: peripheral blood, collected in a trial of Ad26.COV2.S vaccine versus placebo. The receptors stem from a person between 18 and 60 years old who received the Ad26.COV2.S COVID-19 vaccine or a placebo.

The J gene is TRBJ2-1, the V gene TRBV6-4; 8 bases are a match to TRBD2. Germline V gives CDR1 MRHNA, CDR2 SNTAGT. The CDR3 loop spans 16 amino acids. Unmatched junction bases numbered 11, after V lost 8 bases and J lost 2 bases. The CDR3 coding sequence is TGTGCCAGCGGTGGGAAGACTAGCGTTCCCTACAATGAGCAGTTCTTC. Its translation is CASGGKTSVPYNEQFF.

The chain is built from TRBV6-2 or TRBV6-3 and TRBJ1-1; D uncertain. This CDR3 comprises 13 residues. V gave up 2 bases and J gave up 6 bases, with 10 bases separating them. Looked up from germline, CDR1 is MNHEY and CDR2 is SVGEGT. The CDR3: CASSYPTEAEAFF. The CDR3 coding sequence is TGTGCCAGCAGTTACCCGACCGAGGCTGAAGCTTTCTTT.

V and J are TRBV2 and TRBJ2-3, with 8 bases matching TRBD1. This CDR3 has 15 residues. Germline loops: CDR1 SNHLY, CDR2 FYNNEI. V dropped 8 bases and J dropped 0; count of bases not matched to a gene: 7. CDR3 residues: CASLDRGKSTDTQYF. Here the CDR3 DNA reads TGTGCCAGCTTAGACAGGGGTAAAAGCACAGATACGCAGTATTTT.

The table lists this clone with a count of one. In nucleotides, the CDR3 is TGTGCCAGTAGTATAATGGGCCAAAACACTGAAGCTTTCTTT. This sequence encodes CASSIMGQNTEAFF. The chain combines TRBV19 with TRBJ1-1; D not resolved. Trimming removed 2 bases from V and 2 bases from J, with 9 bases in between. The germline CDR1 and CDR2 sequences are LNHDA and SQIVND (reference sequence). The CDR3 is 14 amino acids.

The chain couples TRBV18 to TRBJ2-3; D is perhaps TRBD1 or TRBD2 (5 bases each). CDR3 length: 15 amino acids. V gave up 4 bases and J gave up 4 bases, with 15 bases separating them. Germline values: CDR1 KGHSH, CDR2 LQKENI. The CDR3 reads CASSRYRGVADTQYF. Written as DNA, the CDR3 is TGTGCCAGCTCACGTTACAGAGGGGTGGCAGATACGCAGTATTTT.

The CDR3 bases are TGTGCCAGCAGTGAAGGGGGCCCCTTTGCATACGAGCAGTACTTC. Its translation: CASSEGGPFAYEQYF. This sequence joins TRBV6-1 and TRBJ2-7, with D possibly matching TRBD1 (5 bases). Looked up from germline, CDR1 is MNHNS and CDR2 is SASEGT. V was clipped by 1 base and J by 4 bases, with 14 bases between them. CDR3 length equals 15 residues.

This clone was observed once. This sequence joins TRBV5-6 and TRBJ2-7, with TRBD1 as a possible D gene (6 bases). Germline-derived CDR1 and CDR2 are SGHDT and YYEEEE. Trimming shortened V by 0 bases and J by 4 bases, and 14 bases separated the two germline ends. This CDR3 region has 15 residues. The chain's CDR3 is CASSLGFRGQYEQYF. DNA for the CDR3: TGTGCCAGCAGCTTGGGGTTCAGGGGCCAATACGAGCAGTACTTC.

This chain connects TRBV13 to TRBJ1-3; TRBD1 matches 9 bases. The CDR3 is made up of 15 amino acids. The germline V gene has CDR1 PRHDT and CDR2 FYEKMQ (reference sequence). Trimming took 0 bases from V and 3 from J; bases not matched to a gene: 0. CDR3 loop: CASSLGTGGGNTIYF. CDR3 in DNA: TGTGCCAGCAGCTTAGGGACAGGGGGTGGAAACACCATATATTTT.

This clone was found once. The chain joins TRBV3-1 (or the pseudogene TRBV3-2) to TRBJ2-2, with D unclear. V lost 0 bases and J lost 5, with 10 bases in between. There are 15 residues in the CDR3. Per germline, CDR1 LGHDT and CDR2 YNNKEL (reference sequence). The CDR3 coding sequence is TGTGCCAGCAGCCAAGATCGTGATCGGACCGGGGAGCTGTTTTTT. Translating gives CASSQDRDRTGELFF.

This chain uses TRBV9 with TRBJ1-3, with D unresolved. Germline V gene sequence: CDR1 SGDLS, CDR2 YYNGEE. Trimming cost V 0 bases and J 1 base, with 8 bases left between them. This CDR3 has 15 amino acids. Here the CDR3 DNA reads TGTGCCAGCAGCGTAGTGCCGGGATCTGGAAACACCATATATTTT. It translates to CASSVVPGSGNTIYF.

This chain uses TRBV28 with TRBJ2-7, with no clear D. The CDR3 is 16 residues long. With 2 bases removed from V and 2 bases from J, the gap between germline ends came to 16 bases. Germline CDR1 MDHEN, CDR2 SYDVKM. DNA for the CDR3: TGTGCCAGCAGTTTAATCGTCCGGGCAGGTACCTACGAGCAGTACTTC. Translating it yields CASSLIVRAGTYEQYF.

The CDR3 spells CARSLGLVYYGYTF. CDR3 nucleotide sequence: TGTGCCAGAAGCTTGGGACTAGTTTACTATGGCTACACCTTC. V usage is TRBV5-3 and J usage is TRBJ1-2; D uncertain. TRBV5-3 is placed among ORFs of uncertain function. Trimming stripped 0 bases from V and 3 bases from J, with 9 bases between. There are 14 residues in the CDR3.

The CDR3 DNA is TGCAGCGTGTCAGGCAACGGGCACTATGGCTACACCTTC. It codes for CSVSGNGHYGYTF. V and J are TRBV29-1 and TRBJ1-2; D uncertain. The CDR3 contains 13 residues. V was clipped by 6 bases and J by 3 bases, with 14 bases between them. CDR1 and CDR2 from the germline V gene are SQVTM and ANQGSEA.

The V call is TRBV5-4, the J call TRBJ1-1, with D maybe TRBD1 (5 bases). There are 16 residues in the CDR3. Germline V gives CDR1 SGHNT, CDR2 YYREEE (reference sequence). Trimming stripped 0 bases from V and 1 base from J, with 13 bases between. CDR3: CASSLEPGTSNTEAFF. The CDR3 DNA reads as TGTGCCAGCAGCTTGGAGCCCGGGACGTCGAACACTGAAGCTTTCTTT.

This chain uses TRBV19 with TRBJ2-7; 10 nucleotides line up with TRBD1. This CDR3 is 16 amino acids long. The junction had 11 bases not matched to a gene; V was cut back by 5 bases and J by 4 bases. Germline V gives CDR1 LNHDA, CDR2 SQIVND (reference sequence). CDR3 in amino acids: CASSPTRDRGLYEQYF. The DNA of the CDR3 is TGTGCCAGTAGTCCAACCCGGGACAGGGGTTTGTACGAGCAGTACTTC.

The V gene is TRBV7-2, the J gene TRBJ2-7; D ambiguous. V gave up 3 bases and J gave up 3 bases, with 9 bases separating them. From germline, CDR1 is SGHTA and CDR2 FQGNSA. The length of the CDR3 is 13 residues. The CDR3 DNA sequence: TGTGCCAGCAGCTTCCCCCCTAACTACGAGCAGTACTTC. As protein: CASSFPPNYEQYF.

The chain uses TRBV19 and TRBJ1-2, with D perhaps matching TRBD1 (6 bases). The CDR3 consists of 16 residues. From germline, CDR1 is LNHDA and CDR2 SQIVND (reference sequence). V lost 6 bases and J lost 3, with 20 bases in between. The CDR3 region has the DNA TGTGCCAGTAGGAAAATGGGGGCGGATCCTTACTATGGCTACACCTTC. Protein: CASRKMGADPYYGYTF.

The genes are TRBV24-1 and TRBJ2-2, with 8 bases that match TRBD2. The CDR3 is 18 amino acids. The V segment lost 0 bases and the J segment 7 bases; nucleotides outside the gene matches: 12. The germline CDR1 and CDR2 sequences are KGHDR and SFDVKD. The CDR3 nucleotides read TGTGCCACCAGTGATTTGTGGACGGGGGGGCCTTATGGCGGGGAGCTGTTTTTT. Protein sequence: CATSDLWTGGPYGGELFF.

The gene calls are TRBV6-5 and TRBJ2-3; 10 bases align to TRBD1. V shed 6 bases and J 2 bases; nucleotides not matched to a gene: 5. The germline CDR1 and CDR2 sequences are MNHEY and SVGAGI. There are 15 residues in the CDR3. In DNA, the CDR3 is TGTGCCAGCAGGACAGGGGGCGCTTACACAGATACGCAGTATTTT. This translates into CASRTGGAYTDTQYF.

V gene TRBV19 combines with J gene TRBJ2-2; a possible D gene is TRBD2 (6 bases). Trimming shortened V by 5 bases and J by 1 base, and 14 bases separated the two germline ends. The CDR3 extends over 16 amino acids. Looked up from germline, CDR1 is LNHDA and CDR2 is SQIVND (reference sequence). DNA of the CDR3: TGTGCCAGTAGTGACCCCCGGGGGAAGAACACCGGGGAGCTGTTTTTT. As protein: CASSDPRGKNTGELFF.

This clone has a handful of counts. This chain uses TRBV5-4 with TRBJ1-2; no definite D call. Trimming pared 4 bases from V and 0 bases from J, leaving 10 bases between. The CDR3 spans 14 residues. Germline V gives CDR1 SGHNT, CDR2 YYREEE (reference sequence). The CDR3 bases are TGTGCCAGCAGCCCTGCACCTACTAACTATGGCTACACCTTC. Its translation is CASSPAPTNYGYTF.

The CDR3 reads CASSPGTGRNEQYF. CDR3 in DNA: TGTGCCAGCTCACCCGGGACAGGGAGGAACGAGCAGTACTTC. This chain joins TRBV18 and TRBJ2-7; TRBD1 agrees at 9 bases. The trim removed 3 bases at V and 5 bases at J, leaving 5 bases unmatched. This CDR3 spans 14 amino acids. Germline V CDR1 and CDR2: KGHSH, LQKENI.

The J gene is TRBJ2-7, the V gene TRBV21-1; the D call in the table, TRBD1, was not verified against the DNA. TRBV21-1 is recorded as a pseudogene. The CDR3 has 13 residues. In DNA form, the CDR3 reads TGTGCCAGCAGCAAAGACGACAGCTACGAGCAGTACTTC. Translated, it gives CASSKDDSYEQYF.